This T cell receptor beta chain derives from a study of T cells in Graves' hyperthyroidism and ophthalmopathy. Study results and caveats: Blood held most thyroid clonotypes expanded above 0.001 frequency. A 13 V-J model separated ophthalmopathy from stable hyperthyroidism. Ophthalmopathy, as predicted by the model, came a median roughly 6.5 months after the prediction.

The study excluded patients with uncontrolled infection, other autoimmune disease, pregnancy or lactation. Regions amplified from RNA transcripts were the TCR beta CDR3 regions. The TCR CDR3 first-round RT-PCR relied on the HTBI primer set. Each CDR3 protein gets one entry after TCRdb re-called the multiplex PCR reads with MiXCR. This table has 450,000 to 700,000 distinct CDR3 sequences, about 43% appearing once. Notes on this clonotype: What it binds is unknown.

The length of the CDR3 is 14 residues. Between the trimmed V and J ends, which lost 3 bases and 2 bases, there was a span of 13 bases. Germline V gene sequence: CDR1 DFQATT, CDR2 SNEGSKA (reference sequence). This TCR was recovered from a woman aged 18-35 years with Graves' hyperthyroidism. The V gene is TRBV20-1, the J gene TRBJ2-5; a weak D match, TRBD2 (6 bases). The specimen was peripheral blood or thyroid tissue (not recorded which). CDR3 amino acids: CSASISRGQETQYF. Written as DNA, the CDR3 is TGCAGTGCTAGTATATCGCGGGGTCAAGAGACCCAGTACTTC.